These 12 T cell receptor beta chains were all obtained from the same sample, sequenced in a study of blood T cell repertoires in COVID-19 (dated by TCRdb to about 2020). The method behind the library was the immunoSEQ multiplex PCR assay. The clones in this table, taken by TCRdb from immuneACCESS, are in-frame only. Not every clone is retained; where verified, under half of the shortfall comes from an unresolved V gene, and the cause of the rest is unknown. The sample contains roughly 300,000 clones, approximately 85% of them found a single time. Of the sample, 1.5% to 2% is held by the ten largest clones. Sequenced sample: peripheral blood. These receptors were taken from a woman in her forties or fifties with acute or convalescent COVID-19.

J is TRBJ1-1 and V is TRBV7-2; tentatively, D is TRBD1 (5 bases). V lost 2 bases and J lost 6, with 10 bases in between. This CDR3 region has 13 residues. The germline CDR1 and CDR2 sequences are SGHTA and FQGNSA. The CDR3 DNA reads TGTGCCAGCAGCTTACCAGGGTACCCTGAAGCTTTCTTT. Encoded protein: CASSLPGYPEAFF.

The V gene is TRBV5-4, the J gene TRBJ1-1, with 7 bases that match TRBD1. Germline CDR1 is SGHNT and CDR2 is YYREEE (reference sequence). CDR3 size: 14 residues. After removal of 7 bases from V and 6 bases from J, the junction contained 12 bases not matched to a gene. The CDR3: CASSLGGSVPEAFF. CDR3 sequence (DNA): TGTGCCAGCTCTTTAGGGGGCTCGGTGCCTGAAGCTTTCTTT.

The chain links TRBV3-1 (or the pseudogene TRBV3-2) to TRBJ1-1; D not certain. CDR1 LGHDT and CDR2 YNNKEL come from the germline V gene (reference sequence). The V end lost 1 base, the J end lost 2 bases, and 8 bases lay between the germline ends. CDR3 length: 14 residues. CDR3 in DNA: TGTGCCAGCAGCCAAGGGCCGTTTAACACTGAAGCTTTCTTT. Its translation is CASSQGPFNTEAFF.

V gene TRBV28 combines with J gene TRBJ1-5; TRBD1 matches 11 bases. Unmatched junction bases numbered 8, after V lost 6 bases and J lost 4 bases. The germline V gene encodes CDR1 MDHEN and CDR2 SYDVKM. This CDR3 has 16 amino acids. The CDR3 bases are TGTGCCAGCAGCCCGATCGGGACAGGGGGGAATCAGCCCCAGCATTTT. It specifies CASSPIGTGGNQPQHF.

The V gene is TRBV9, the J gene TRBJ2-7; 7 bases agree with TRBD2. The CDR3 loop spans 15 amino acids. Germline trimming cut 0 bases from V and 2 bases from J; bases unmatched to any gene: 5. Germline loops: CDR1 SGDLS, CDR2 YYNGEE. CDR3 region: CASSVETGGPYEQYF. The CDR3 DNA reads TGTGCCAGCAGCGTAGAAACGGGAGGCCCCTACGAGCAGTACTTC.

This clone was observed a single time. The chain carries TRBV6-6 and TRBJ2-1; tentative D call: TRBD1 (6 bases). Germline V gives CDR1 MNHNY, CDR2 SVGAGI (reference sequence). Trimming took off 2 bases at V and 13 bases at J, with 12 bases between the two ends. There are 12 residues in the CDR3. CDR3 residues: CASSYPGQIQFF. CDR3 in DNA: TGTGCCAGCAGTTACCCCGGACAGATTCAGTTCTTC.

This chain's CDR3 is CASSATDPMDTQYF. The CDR3 region has the DNA TGTGCCAGCAGCGCCACAGACCCTATGGATACGCAGTATTTT. The chain employs TRBV9 and TRBJ2-3; D unresolved. CDR1 and CDR2 from the germline V gene are SGDLS and YYNGEE. CDR3 length: 14 residues. The V and J ends lost 3 bases and 6 bases respectively, with 14 bases between them.

This rearrangement joins TRBV2 to TRBJ1-2; D is undetermined. CDR3 size: 15 residues. V was trimmed by 2 bases and J by 4 bases, leaving 14 bases between them. Per the germline V gene, CDR1 is SNHLY and CDR2 is FYNNEI. The CDR3 DNA reads as TGTGCCAGCAGTGAATTACAGAGCACTTTCTATGGCTACACCTTC. Translating it yields CASSELQSTFYGYTF. The whole variable domain, remainder taken from reference TRBV2 and TRBJ1-2, is EPEVTQTPSHQVTQMGQEVILRCVPISNHLYFYWYRQILGQKVEFLVSFYNNEISEKSEIFDDQFSVERPDGSNFTLKIRSTKLEDSAMYFCASSELQSTFYGYTFGSGTRLTVV.

The CDR3 nucleotides read TGTGCCAGCTCACCATACGGGGGGGGCACTGAAGCTTTCTTT. Translating it yields CASSPYGGGTEAFF. The J gene is TRBJ1-1, the V gene TRBV18, with D possibly matching TRBD1 (5 bases). The CDR3 totals 14 residues. Germline V gene sequence: CDR1 KGHSH, CDR2 LQKENI. Trimming took off 2 bases at V and 4 bases at J, with 11 bases between the two ends.

This chain links TRBV11-3 with TRBJ2-1; weak D call: TRBD1 (6 bases). CDR3 size: 13 residues. The germline V and J ends were trimmed by 3 bases and 5 bases, with 8 bases remaining between them. Germline loops: CDR1 SGHNT, CDR2 YENEEA. The CDR3 DNA reads TGTGCCAGCAGCTTCGAGGGGGACAATGAGCAGTTCTTC. It is translated as CASSFEGDNEQFF.

The table lists this clone with a few counts. The chain joins TRBV18 to TRBJ1-2, with 10 positions matching TRBD1. The CDR3 extends over 15 amino acids. V dropped 3 bases and J dropped 4; count of bases not matched to a gene: 5. Per the germline V gene, CDR1 is KGHSH and CDR2 is LQKENI. CDR3 coding DNA: TGTGCCAGCTCACCTACGACAGGGGGCGGCTATGGCTACACCTTC. This translates into CASSPTTGGGYGYTF. Based on the CDR3 plus reference TRBV18 and TRBJ1-2, the full variable domain is NAGVMQNPRHLVRRRGQEARLRCSPMKGHSHVYWYRQLPEEGLKFMVYLQKENIIDESGMPKERFSAEFPKEGPSILRIQQVVRGDSAAYFCASSPTTGGGYGYTFGSGTRLTVV.

V gene TRBV5-5 combines with J gene TRBJ2-1; the D is unclear. Germline loops: CDR1 SGHKS, CDR2 YYEKEE (reference sequence). Trimming left V 3 bases short and J 2 bases short, with 12 bases between. There are 15 residues in the CDR3. In DNA, the CDR3 is TGTGCCAGCAGCTCGACGGGTACCCCCTACAATGAGCAGTTCTTC. Its protein is CASSSTGTPYNEQFF.